These 21 T cell receptor beta chains were sequenced from one sample in a study of PD-1 blockade in mismatch repair-deficient tumors (dated by TCRdb to 2016 to 2017). The library was built by means of the immunoSEQ multiplex PCR assay. The clones in this table, taken by TCRdb from immuneACCESS, are in-frame only. Not every clone is retained; where verified, under half of the shortfall comes from an unresolved V gene, and the cause of the rest is unknown. The sample has 80,000 to 130,000 clones on record, under 90% of them singletons. The ten largest clones capture 6.3% of the sample. Sequenced material: peripheral blood, taken approximately 8 months after starting pembrolizumab. All receptors derive from an adult with mismatch repair-deficient cancer.

The rearrangement uses TRBV30 and TRBJ1-1; TRBD1 agrees at 11 bases. Germline V gene lookup returns CDR1 GTSNPN and CDR2 SVGIG (reference sequence). The CDR3 spans 14 residues. The trim removed 4 bases at V and 8 bases at J, leaving 9 bases unmatched. The CDR3 sequence: CAWTSDRGLEEAFF. The CDR3, as DNA: TGTGCCTGGACCTCGGACAGGGGGCTTGAAGAAGCTTTCTTT.

The chain is built from TRBV5-4 and TRBJ2-2; no definite D call. This CDR3 spans 13 amino acids. Deletions cut 0 bases from V and 4 bases from J, with 4 bases between. Germline V gene data show CDR1 as SGHNT and CDR2 as YYREEE (reference sequence). The CDR3 DNA sequence: TGTGCCAGCAGCTTGGTCCTCACCGGGGAGCTGTTTTTT. This codes for CASSLVLTGELFF.

The CDR3 DNA reads TGTGCCAGTAGTATGAGGACTAGCGGGATCGCGGATACGCAGTATTTT. Translating it yields CASSMRTSGIADTQYF. This chain joins TRBV19 and TRBJ2-3; the match to TRBD2 covers 12 bases. The CDR3 extends over 16 amino acids. Losses at the gene ends were 3 bases for V and 6 bases for J; bases not matched to a gene: 7. The germline V gene encodes CDR1 LNHDA and CDR2 SQIVND (reference sequence).

The V and J genes are TRBV7-9 and TRBJ1-4, with D unclear. V gave up 5 bases and J gave up 5 bases, with 9 bases separating them. This CDR3 contains 13 residues. Germline CDR1 SEHNR, CDR2 FQNEAQ (reference sequence). The CDR3 spells CASSHYKNEKLFF. For the CDR3, the DNA is TGTGCCAGCAGCCACTACAAGAATGAAAAACTGTTTTTT.

The chain is built from TRBV6-1 and TRBJ2-3; the D call may be TRBD1 or TRBD2 (6 bases each). V lost 4 bases to trimming and J lost 3 bases, with 17 bases between them. The CDR3 totals 16 residues. Germline assignment: CDR1 MNHNS and CDR2 SASEGT. As DNA, the CDR3 is TGTGCCAGCAGTGGATTAGGGGGAGGTTGGACAGATACGCAGTATTTT. It specifies CASSGLGGGWTDTQYF.

The rearrangement uses TRBV19 and TRBJ2-7, with 7 nucleotides matching TRBD1. Germline lookup yields CDR1 LNHDA and CDR2 SQIVND (reference sequence). The CDR3 spans 12 residues. Trimming removed 4 bases from V and 6 bases from J; junction bases left unmatched: 3. The CDR3 nucleotides are TGTGCCAGTAGTAATACAGGGGTCGAGCAGTACTTC. This encodes CASSNTGVEQYF. Together with reference TRBV19 and TRBJ2-7, the CDR3 gives the full variable domain: DGGITQSPKYLFRKEGQNVTLSCEQNLNHDAMYWYRQDPGQGLRLIYYSQIVNDFQKGDIAEGYSVSREKKESFPLTVTSAQKNPTAFYLCASSNTGVEQYFGPGTRLTVT.

The chain links TRBV29-1 to TRBJ1-5; TRBD1 matches at 7 bases. Trimming cost V 5 bases and J 0 bases; bases outside gene matches: 16. CDR1 is SQVTM, CDR2 ANQGSEA, per germline. The CDR3 runs to 18 residues. CDR3 coding DNA: TGCAGCGTTTCCCCAGGGGGTAATTTGTGGTGTAGCAATCAGCCCCAGCATTTT. This gives the protein CSVSPGGNLWCSNQPQHF.

The rearrangement links TRBV14 to TRBJ1-1; D not resolved. Trimming shortened V by 2 bases and J by 2 bases, and 15 bases separated the two germline ends. CDR1 and CDR2 from the germline V gene are SGHDN and FVKESK. This CDR3 has 16 residues. The CDR3 spells CASSQLYRPYNTEAFF. The CDR3, as DNA: TGTGCCAGCAGCCAATTGTATCGCCCTTACAACACTGAAGCTTTCTTT.

This clone was counted once. The genes are TRBV5-1 and TRBJ2-3, with D hard to call. Germline V lookup: CDR1 SGHRS, CDR2 YFSETQ. This CDR3 has 13 amino acids. The V end lost 4 bases, the J end lost 3 bases, and 9 bases lay between the germline ends. The CDR3 loop is CASSRVGTDTQYF. The CDR3 region has the DNA TGCGCCAGCAGCCGAGTGGGTACAGATACGCAGTATTTT.

This clone turned up a few times. The chain carries TRBV4-1 and TRBJ1-1, with D unresolved. The germline V gene has CDR1 MGHRA and CDR2 YSYEKL. V lost 0 bases and J 0 bases, leaving 11 bases between the germline ends. This CDR3 has 16 residues. The CDR3 region has the DNA TGCGCCAGCAGCCAAGATACTCCACGCATGAACACTGAAGCTTTCTTT. As protein: CASSQDTPRMNTEAFF.

The chain joins TRBV11-2 to TRBJ2-2; D remains unclear. The CDR3 is 12 amino acids. Trimming removed 5 bases at V and 6 bases at J, with 7 bases between. Looked up from germline, CDR1 is SGHAT and CDR2 is FQNNGV. The CDR3 DNA follows: TGTGCCAGCAGCCCTGGGGCCGGGGAGCTGTTTTTT. Translated: CASSPGAGELFF.

This clone has just a few counts. The chain combines TRBV6-1 with TRBJ1-5; D is ambiguous. The germline CDR1 and CDR2 sequences are MNHNS and SASEGT. CDR3 length: 15 residues. V was clipped by 2 bases and J by 0 bases, with 8 bases between them. The CDR3 loop reads CASSELHLSNQPQHF. For the CDR3, the DNA is TGTGCCAGCAGTGAACTCCATCTTAGCAATCAGCCCCAGCATTTT.

The chain joins TRBV10-3 to TRBJ2-5; D is perhaps TRBD1 (6 bases). The V gene lost 6 bases and the J gene lost 2 bases, with 19 bases spanning the gap. In germline, CDR1 is ENHRY, CDR2 SYGVKD. This CDR3 contains 16 residues. As DNA, the CDR3 is TGTGCCATCAGCGCACAACTCGGGACACAACAAGAGACCCAGTACTTC. This codes for CAISAQLGTQQETQYF.

This clone came up a few times. The CDR3 protein is CASSGQGDGYTF. CDR3 sequence (DNA): TGTGCCAGCAGTGGACAGGGTGATGGCTACACCTTC. J is TRBJ1-2 and V is TRBV6-1; 7 bases line up with TRBD1. V trimming: 4 bases; J trimming: 6 bases; junction bases outside the gene matches: 2. This CDR3 has 12 amino acids. From germline, CDR1 is MNHNS and CDR2 SASEGT.

The V call is TRBV2, the J call TRBJ1-3; the D is unclear. Germline CDR1 is SNHLY and CDR2 is FYNNEI. The ends were cut back, 8 bases at V and 9 bases at J, with 17 bases in the middle. The CDR3 sequence is 13 residues long. The CDR3 sequence: CASALNGVSTIYF. The CDR3 nucleotides are TGTGCCAGCGCGTTGAACGGCGTCAGCACCATATATTTT. The full variable domain, with the rest looked up from reference TRBV2 and TRBJ1-3, is EPEVTQTPSHQVTQMGQEVILRCVPISNHLYFYWYRQILGQKVEFLVSFYNNEISEKSEIFDDQFSVERPDGSNFTLKIRSTKLEDSAMYFCASALNGVSTIYFGEGSWLTVV.

The chain employs TRBV4-1 and TRBJ2-2, with D perhaps being TRBD1 or TRBD2 (5 bases each). V gave up 0 bases and J gave up 6 bases, with 8 bases separating them. CDR1 and CDR2 from the germline V gene are MGHRA and YSYEKL. The CDR3 contains 14 residues. CDR3 DNA: TGCGCCAGCAGCCAAGATGGGGGACCCGGGGAGCTGTTTTTT. Protein sequence: CASSQDGGPGELFF.

The chain couples TRBV7-8 to TRBJ2-6, with no clear D. Germline V gene lookup returns CDR1 SGHVS and CDR2 FQNEAQ. Trimming took 2 bases from V and 0 from J, leaving 2 bases between them. The CDR3 has 14 amino acids. The CDR3 DNA reads as TGTGCCAGCAGCTTAATCTCTGGGGCCAACGTCCTGACTTTC. This encodes CASSLISGANVLTF. Using reference TRBV7-8 and TRBJ2-6 for the parts outside the CDR3, the full variable domain is GAGVSQSPRYKVAKRGQDVALRCDPISGHVSLFWYQQALGQGPEFLTYFQNEAQLDKSGLPSDRFFAERPEGSVSTLKIQRTQQEDSAVYLCASSLISGANVLTFGAGSRLTVL.

CDR3 bases: TGCGCCACCAGGTCTAGCGGGAGTTTGGATACGCAGTATTTT. It yields the protein CATRSSGSLDTQYF. V usage is TRBV10-1 and J usage is TRBJ2-3, with 10 bases fitting TRBD2. CDR3 size: 14 residues. J gave up 6 bases and V 10 bases, and 10 bases lay outside the gene matches. The germline V gene encodes CDR1 WNHNN and CDR2 SYGVQD (reference sequence).

This sequence joins TRBV28 and TRBJ2-7; 7 bases agree with TRBD2. Trimming removed 6 bases from V and 0 bases from J; junction bases left unmatched: 8. CDR1 is MDHEN, CDR2 SYDVKM, per germline. The CDR3 runs to 15 residues. CDR3 coding DNA: TGTGCCAGCAGACCGGGGGGACGGGACTCCTACGAGCAGTACTTC. It translates to CASRPGGRDSYEQYF.

The chain is built from TRBV6-6 and TRBJ2-7, with TRBD1 matching over 9 bases. The V and J ends lost 5 bases and 6 bases, in that order; junction bases with no gene match: 8. The CDR3 runs to 14 residues. The germline CDR1 and CDR2 sequences are MNHNY and SVGAGI (reference sequence). CDR3 residues: CASSHPGTGSEQYF. CDR3 nucleotide sequence: TGTGCCAGCAGTCATCCCGGGACAGGGAGCGAGCAGTACTTC.

This sequence joins TRBV11-3 and TRBJ2-1; D assignment may be TRBD1 or TRBD2 (5 bases each). Germline lookup yields CDR1 SGHNT and CDR2 YENEEA. Trimming left V 5 bases short and J 7 bases short, with 9 bases between. This CDR3 region has 12 residues. The CDR3 DNA sequence: TGTGCCAGCAGCACAGGACTGAATGAGCAGTTCTTC. Its translation is CASSTGLNEQFF.